This TCR beta chain was observed in a study of PD-L1 blockade in urothelial cancer. The overall study: Males with bladder-origin urothelial cancer made up twenty-five of 29 patients. A median of approximately 150,000 T cells was found in the blood samples.

Time point specified: pretreatment peripheral blood. Pretreatment and on-treatment blood mononuclear cell samples were taken, totaling between 1 and 8 time points per patient. This clone was counted a few times. The antigen remains undetermined. Sequencing was performed with immunoSEQ multiplex PCR; in TCRdb, only in-frame clones are kept and a portion is missing. Of tens of thousands of clones in the sample, roughly 81% were seen once. Study-wide points: For durable-benefit patients, tumor-associated blood clones expanded more at 3 weeks.

The V and J ends lost 5 bases and 4 bases, in that order; junction bases with no gene match: 12. Germline CDR1 LNHDA, CDR2 SQIVND (reference sequence). The CDR3 spans 16 residues. The sequence came from a man between 65 and 79 years old with urothelial cancer. This chain uses TRBV19 with TRBJ2-3; the match to TRBD1 covers 7 bases. The material sequenced was PBMCs, taken around atezolizumab (anti-PD-L1) treatment. This CDR3 reads CASSPTGVDLADTQYF. DNA for the CDR3: TGTGCCAGTAGTCCCACAGGGGTAGACCTCGCAGATACGCAGTATTTT.